The source of this TCR beta chain is a study of response to subunit inactivated influenza vaccine. The V and J ends lost 6 bases and 2 bases, in that order; junction bases with no gene match: 4. Germline CDR1 reads SGHDT; CDR2 reads YYEEEE. This CDR3 comprises 13 residues. Each CDR3 protein gets one entry after TCRdb re-called the RT-PCR reads with MiXCR. The sample has 590,000 or so distinct CDR3 sequences; about 15% are singletons. The J gene is TRBJ2-5, the V gene TRBV5-6, with 7 bases matching TRBD1. This material consisted of PBMCs from blood, taken 14 to 15 days before vaccination. This clonotype was obtained from a man aged 50-59 years who received an inactivated influenza vaccine. The CDR3 DNA reads as TGTGCCAGCACCGGACAGGTACAAGAGACCCAGTACTTC. It is translated as CASTGQVQETQYF.